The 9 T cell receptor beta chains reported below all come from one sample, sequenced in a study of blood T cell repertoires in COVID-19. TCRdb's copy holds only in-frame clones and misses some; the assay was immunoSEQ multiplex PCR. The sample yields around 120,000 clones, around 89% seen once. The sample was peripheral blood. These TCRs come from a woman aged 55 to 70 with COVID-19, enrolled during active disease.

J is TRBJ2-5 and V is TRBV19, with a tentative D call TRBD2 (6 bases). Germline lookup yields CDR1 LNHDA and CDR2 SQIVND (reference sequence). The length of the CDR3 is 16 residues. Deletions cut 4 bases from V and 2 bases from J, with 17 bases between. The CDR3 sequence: CASSSAVGRGQETQYF. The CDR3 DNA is TGTGCCAGTAGTAGCGCAGTCGGACGGGGGCAAGAGACCCAGTACTTC. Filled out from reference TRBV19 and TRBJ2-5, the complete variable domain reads DGGITQSPKYLFRKEGQNVTLSCEQNLNHDAMYWYRQDPGQGLRLIYYSQIVNDFQKGDIAEGYSVSREKKESFPLTVTSAQKNPTAFYLCASSSAVGRGQETQYFGPGTRLLVL.

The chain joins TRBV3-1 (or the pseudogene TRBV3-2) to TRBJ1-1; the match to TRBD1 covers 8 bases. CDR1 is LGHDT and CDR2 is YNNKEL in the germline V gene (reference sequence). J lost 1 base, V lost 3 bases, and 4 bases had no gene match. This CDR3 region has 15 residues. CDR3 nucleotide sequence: TGTGCCAGCAGCCACAGGGACAGGCCGAACACTGAAGCTTTCTTT. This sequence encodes CASSHRDRPNTEAFF.

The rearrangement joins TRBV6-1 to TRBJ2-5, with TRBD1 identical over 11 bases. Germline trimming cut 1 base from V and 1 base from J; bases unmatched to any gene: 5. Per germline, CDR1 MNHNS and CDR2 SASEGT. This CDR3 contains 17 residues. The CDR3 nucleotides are TGTGCCAGCAGTGAAGTCACCGGGACAGGGGGCCAAGAGACCCAGTACTTC. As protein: CASSEVTGTGGQETQYF.

The chain's CDR3 is CASSQGQGNTGELFF. CDR3 sequence (DNA): TGCGCCAGCAGCCAAGGCCAGGGGAACACCGGGGAGCTGTTTTTT. The gene calls are TRBV4-1 and TRBJ2-2; D is possibly TRBD1 (5 bases). V was clipped by 1 base and J by 1 base, with 7 bases between them. Germline V gives CDR1 MGHRA, CDR2 YSYEKL. CDR3 length equals 15 residues.

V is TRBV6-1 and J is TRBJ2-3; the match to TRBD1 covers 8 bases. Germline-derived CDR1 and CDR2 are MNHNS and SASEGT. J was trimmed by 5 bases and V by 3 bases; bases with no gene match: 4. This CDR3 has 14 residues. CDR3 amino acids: CASSDPRGQDTQYF. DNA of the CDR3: TGTGCCAGCAGTGATCCCAGGGGGCAAGATACGCAGTATTTT.

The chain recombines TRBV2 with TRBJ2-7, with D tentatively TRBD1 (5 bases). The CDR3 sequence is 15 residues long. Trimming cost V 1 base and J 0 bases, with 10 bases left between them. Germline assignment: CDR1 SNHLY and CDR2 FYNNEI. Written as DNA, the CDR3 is TGTGCCAGCAGTGAAGGGCAGGGTTACTCCTACGAGCAGTACTTC. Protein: CASSEGQGYSYEQYF.

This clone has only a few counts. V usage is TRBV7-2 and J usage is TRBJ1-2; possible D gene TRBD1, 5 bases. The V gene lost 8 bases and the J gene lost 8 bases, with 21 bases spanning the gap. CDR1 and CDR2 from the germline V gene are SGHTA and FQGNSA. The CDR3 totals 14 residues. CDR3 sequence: CASALRGREEGYTF. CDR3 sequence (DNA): TGTGCCAGCGCCCTCCGGGGCAGGGAGGAAGGCTACACCTTC.

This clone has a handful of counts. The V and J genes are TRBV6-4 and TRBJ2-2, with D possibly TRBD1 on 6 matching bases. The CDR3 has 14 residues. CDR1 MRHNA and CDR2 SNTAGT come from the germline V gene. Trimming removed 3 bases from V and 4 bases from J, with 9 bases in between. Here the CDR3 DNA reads TGTGCCAGCAGTGAAAAAGGGGGCACCGGGGAGCTGTTTTTT. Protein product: CASSEKGGTGELFF.

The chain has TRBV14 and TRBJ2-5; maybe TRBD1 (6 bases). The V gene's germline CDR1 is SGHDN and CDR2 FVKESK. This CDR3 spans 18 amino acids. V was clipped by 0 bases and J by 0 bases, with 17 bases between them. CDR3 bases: TGTGCCAGCAGCCAAGAGGGGCGGTGGAGACAGGACCAAGAGACCCAGTACTTC. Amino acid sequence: CASSQEGRWRQDQETQYF.